This TCR beta chain was captured by sequencing in a study of blood T cell repertoires in COVID-19. As for the study in general: Both acute and convalescent COVID-19 samples were obtained from the United States, Italy and Spain. From T cells, B-cell-depleted T cells, or PBMCs came the material, which was cDNA or gDNA.

Per the original methods: Estimation of nucleated cell counts relied on the amplification of reference gene primers. Sequencing was performed with immunoSEQ multiplex PCR; in TCRdb, only in-frame clones are kept and a portion is missing. Clonal size and the V and J genes are those of that table, whereas D and trimming came from the DNA. This sample carries 150,000 or so clones, about 87% of them seen once, and the ten largest clones take 25% to 30%. The CDR3 covers 12 residues. The V end lost 3 bases, the J end lost 2 bases, and 5 bases lay between the germline ends. The germline CDR1 and CDR2 sequences are LGHDT and YNNKEL (reference sequence).

The V gene is TRBV3-1 (or the pseudogene TRBV3-2), the J gene TRBJ2-7; no firm D call. What was sequenced was peripheral blood. The sequence was collected from a man in his 60s with acute or convalescent COVID-19. CDR3 DNA sequence: TGTGCCAGCAGCCAGGCAACCTACGAGCAGTACTTC. As protein: CASSQATYEQYF.